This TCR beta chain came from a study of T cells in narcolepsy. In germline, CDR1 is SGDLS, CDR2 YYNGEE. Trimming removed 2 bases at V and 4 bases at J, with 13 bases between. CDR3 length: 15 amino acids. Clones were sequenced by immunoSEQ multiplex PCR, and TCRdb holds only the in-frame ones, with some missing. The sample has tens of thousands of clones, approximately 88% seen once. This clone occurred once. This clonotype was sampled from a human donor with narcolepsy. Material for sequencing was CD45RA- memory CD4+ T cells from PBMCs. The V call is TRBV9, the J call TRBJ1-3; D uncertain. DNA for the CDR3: TGTGCCAGCAGCGTGGGGTTTATGAAAGGAAACACCATATATTTT. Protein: CASSVGFMKGNTIYF.